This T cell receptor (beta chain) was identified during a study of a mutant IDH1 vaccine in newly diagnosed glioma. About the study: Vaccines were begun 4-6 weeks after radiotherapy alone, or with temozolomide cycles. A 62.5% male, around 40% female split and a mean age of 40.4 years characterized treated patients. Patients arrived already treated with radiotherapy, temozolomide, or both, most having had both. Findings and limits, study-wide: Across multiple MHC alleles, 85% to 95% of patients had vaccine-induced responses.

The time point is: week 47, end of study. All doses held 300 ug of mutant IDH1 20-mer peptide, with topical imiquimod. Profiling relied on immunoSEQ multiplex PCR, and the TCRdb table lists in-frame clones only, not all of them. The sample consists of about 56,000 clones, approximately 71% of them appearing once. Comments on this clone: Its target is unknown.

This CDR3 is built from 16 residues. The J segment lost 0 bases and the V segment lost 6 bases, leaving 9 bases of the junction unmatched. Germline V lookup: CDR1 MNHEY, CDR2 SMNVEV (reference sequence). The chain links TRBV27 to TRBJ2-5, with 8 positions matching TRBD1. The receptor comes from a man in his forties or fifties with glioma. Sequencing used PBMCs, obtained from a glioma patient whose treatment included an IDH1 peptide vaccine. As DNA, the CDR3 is TGTGCCAGCAGCCGATGGAAGGACAGGGACCAAGAGACCCAGTACTTC. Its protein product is CASSRWKDRDQETQYF.